This TCR beta chain was documented in a study of response to subunit inactivated influenza vaccine. Findings of the study overall: The authors suggested that few new T cells are recruited per seasonal influenza vaccination.

TCRdb recomputed calls from the RT-PCR reads with MiXCR, one row per CDR3 protein. Of 500,000 to 600,000 distinct CDR3 sequences in the sample, around 15% were seen once. This clonotype was observed at least ten times. Its antigen remains unidentified. Looked up from germline, CDR1 is MNHEY and CDR2 is SVGEGT. V lost 3 bases and J 0 bases, leaving 5 bases between the germline ends. The CDR3 has 13 residues. This sequence originates from a man aged 50 or older who received an inactivated influenza vaccine. The input for sequencing was PBMCs from blood, taken 11 to 12 days after vaccination. This chain connects TRBV6-2 or TRBV6-3 to TRBJ1-1, with D unresolved. This chain's CDR3 is CASSYRVNTEAFF. The CDR3 nucleotides read TGTGCCAGCAGTTATCGGGTGAACACTGAAGCTTTCTTT.